The rows below give T cell receptor beta chains drawn from one sample of a study of cytomegalovirus exposure and HLA in healthy donors. The table came from immunoSEQ multiplex PCR; TCRdb's copy has only in-frame clones and leaves some out. Altogether 99,000 or so clones are present, over 70% being singletons, with the ten largest covering around 6%. The sequencing input was PBMCs. Every receptor here comes from a male donor in good health and CMV-seronegative. The conserved cysteine and the conserved F or W are not part of the CDR3 here. Clone sizes are given selectively: once, few, many, or a class where the clone is expanded.

j_gene	abundance	v_gene	CDR3aa
TRBJ2-1	.	TRBV25-1	ASSPPGLAGGSYNEQF
TRBJ1-1	.	TRBV10-1	ASSSVPGTGNTEAF
TRBJ2-3	.	TRBV7-8	ASSWGTGGDTQY
TRBJ2-1	.	TRBV13	ASSSTARGGPRGEQF
TRBJ2-7	.	TRBV6-6	ASRAPGQTTYEQY
TRBJ1-1	.	TRBV28	ASSAPGTGAVTEAF
TRBJ2-1	few	TRBV7-9	ASNPRLAAYNEQF
TRBJ2-1	once	TRBV30	AWSVHQRVNSYNEQF
TRBJ2-7	.	TRBV11-2	ASSWGQGYEQY
TRBJ2-2	once	TRBV5-6	ASSSQHTGELF
TRBJ2-7	.	TRBV7-2	ASSATSGRSYEQY
TRBJ2-7	few	TRBV5-6	ASSLYLREQY
TRBJ2-5	.	TRBV7-7	ASSPTRGTEKETQY
TRBJ2-1	.	TRBV5-1	ASSLGSSAVGFEQF
TRBJ1-6	.	TRBV11-2	ASSLDGDSPLH
TRBJ2-5	once	TRBV5-4	ASSLPTGGKETQY
TRBJ2-5	.	TRBV7-9	ASSTSGSGTQY
TRBJ2-3	.	TRBV5-1	ASRPVGTESTDTQY
TRBJ2-3	.	TRBV5-1	ASSLDGERTDTQY
TRBJ2-7	.	TRBV6-4	ASSEKGGEGDEQY
TRBJ2-7	.	TRBV4-2	ASSRPGQGVVEQY
TRBJ2-7	.	TRBV6-1	AILKTGVYEQY
TRBJ1-2	.	TRBV10-1	ASSAGREYGYT
TRBJ2-4	.	TRBV7-8	ASSLSLAKNIQY
TRBJ1-2	.	TRBV11-2	ASSLRFSRLDGYT
TRBJ2-1	.	TRBV10-3	AIARAGGDDEQF
TRBJ2-1	.	TRBV4-1	ASSRSQGFNEQF
TRBJ1-4	.	TRBV19	ASSSREGTNEKLF
TRBJ2-2	.	TRBV9	ASSVNWGKPNTGELF
TRBJ2-7	.	TRBV6-1	ASFSGSSYEQY
TRBJ2-7	.	TRBV5-1	ASSLGSVYPYEQY
TRBJ1-4	.	TRBV18	ASSPSGRGHTNEKLF
TRBJ2-2	once	TRBV11-3	ASSLENRSNTGELF
TRBJ2-3	.	TRBV4-1	ASSQGLAGGRTDTQY
TRBJ2-5	.	TRBV21-1	ASSKKGSGGSQETQY
TRBJ1-2	.	TRBV6-6	ASSTGAGVYGYT
TRBJ2-7	.	TRBV7-8	ASSSRTSRYYEQY
TRBJ2-1	.	TRBV7-2	ASSAGLSSSYNEQF
TRBJ1-1	few	TRBV5-5	ASSSSGDNTEAF
TRBJ1-1	.	TRBV13	ASSFSGGGPSEAF
TRBJ2-7	.	TRBV7-2	ASSFSPGSAYEQY
TRBJ1-1	.	TRBV11-2	ASEGNTEAF
TRBJ1-5	once	TRBV30	ACSRDNNQPQH
TRBJ2-7	.	TRBV10-3	AISGGTGGREQY
TRBJ2-5	.	TRBV15	ATSRDLEETQY
TRBJ2-1	.	TRBV9	ASSVSMWGTTGNEQF
TRBJ2-7	.	TRBV19	ASSIYTGSSYEQY
TRBJ1-5	.	TRBV7-2	ASSLSDRGRPQH
TRBJ1-2	.	TRBV28	ASSPDTYGYT
TRBJ2-7	.	TRBV18	ASSPSTRTYEQY
TRBJ2-7	.	TRBV7-8	ASSEDSFWY
TRBJ1-3	.	TRBV10-3	AISARGNVGNTIY
TRBJ2-7	.	TRBV7-9	ASSISGGSYEQY
TRBJ2-7	.	TRBV7-9	ASSLLGGRDGSREQY
TRBJ2-3	.	TRBV6-1	ASSWGGDTQY